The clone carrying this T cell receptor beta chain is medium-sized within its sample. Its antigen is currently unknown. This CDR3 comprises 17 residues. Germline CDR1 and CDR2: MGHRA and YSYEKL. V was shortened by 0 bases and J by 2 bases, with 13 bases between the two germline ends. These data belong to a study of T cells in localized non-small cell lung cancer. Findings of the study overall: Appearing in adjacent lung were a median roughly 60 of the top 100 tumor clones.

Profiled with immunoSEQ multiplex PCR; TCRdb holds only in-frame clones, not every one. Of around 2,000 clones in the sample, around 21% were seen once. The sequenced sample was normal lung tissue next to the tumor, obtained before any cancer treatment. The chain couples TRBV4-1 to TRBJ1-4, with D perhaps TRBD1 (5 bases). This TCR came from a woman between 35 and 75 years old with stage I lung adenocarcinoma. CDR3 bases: TGCGCCAGCAGCCAAGATCGGGGGTCCTCGACTAATGAAAAACTGTTTTTT. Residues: CASSQDRGSSTNEKLFF.